This TCR beta chain was captured in a study of T cells in Graves' hyperthyroidism and ophthalmopathy. Aged 18 to 65, the patients had hyperthyroidism that was newly diagnosed and had lasted under 2 months. RNA transcripts provided the source from which TCR beta CDR3 regions were amplified. In the first-round RT-PCR of the TCR CDR3, the HTBI primer set was used. TCRdb reprocessed the multiplex PCR reads via MiXCR and lists one record per CDR3 protein. This table has 650,000 to 850,000 distinct CDR3 sequences, approximately 19% appearing once. With regard to this clonotype: Its antigen is not identified.

Losses at the gene ends were 1 base for V and 5 bases for J; bases not matched to a gene: 6. The germline CDR1 and CDR2 sequences are MNHNS and SASEGT. The CDR3 totals 18 residues. Overall study findings and caveats: Model output signaled ophthalmopathy a median roughly 6.1 months ahead of onset. Most thyroid clonotypes that were expanded above 0.001 also turned up in blood.

Material for sequencing was blood. This TCR derives from a woman aged 45-65 years with Graves' hyperthyroidism that later progressed to Graves' ophthalmopathy. The chain is built from TRBV6-1 and TRBJ2-3; 16 bases map to TRBD2. The CDR3 here is CASSEEGLAGGPRDTQYF. The CDR3 bases are TGTGCCAGCAGTGAAGAGGGACTAGCGGGGGGGCCGAGAGATACGCAGTATTTT.